This TCR beta chain was sequenced in a study of Ad26.COV2.S vaccination and SARS-CoV-2 variants. Whole-study context: In the study, Ad26.COV2.S was injected intramuscularly once, or twice 56 days apart. Study results and caveats: Individuals receiving vaccine had higher spike-specific TCR breadth than placebo recipients did.

Documented treatment: about 20 received Ad26.COV2.S at low or high dose, single or two shots; 5 received placebo; per-sample allocation not given. On day 63 after the first injection, vaccine and placebo recipients gave samples. An adult aged 18-55 years in Boston served as the donor. Generated by immunoSEQ multiplex PCR, the TCRdb table keeps only in-frame clones and is missing some. There are about 680,000 clones in the sample; 89% occur only once, and nearly 1.5% lies in the top ten. Of note for this clone: Its antigen is still unknown.

CDR3 length equals 14 residues. Trimming removed 0 bases at V and 0 bases at J, with 5 bases between. Germline loops: CDR1 LGHDT, CDR2 YNNKEL (reference sequence). The rearrangement joins TRBV3-1 (or the pseudogene TRBV3-2) to TRBJ1-2; D unresolved. The clonotype originates from a person between 18 and 65 years old who received the Ad26.COV2.S COVID-19 vaccine or a placebo. The material was peripheral blood, obtained in a trial of Ad26.COV2.S vaccine versus placebo. The CDR3 DNA follows: TGTGCCAGCAGCCAAGACAGTCCTAACTATGGCTACACCTTC. Amino acid sequence: CASSQDSPNYGYTF.